This is a list of T cell receptor beta chains from one sample in a study of T cell repertoires in ileal Crohn's disease. The protocol was immunoSEQ multiplex PCR, while the TCRdb copy is restricted to in-frame clones and leaves out a portion. The sample has approximately 27,000 clones, roughly 77% seen once. The specimen was ileal tissue. All receptors come from an adult with Crohn's disease. Both conserved end residues are part of each CDR3. The order of the fields is CDR3 length, D gene, J gene, clone size, V gene, CDR3 protein, CDR3 DNA. D genes are given only for firm matches. Size is omitted from some rows. Given values are once, few, many or a class for expanded clones.

length: 15; D: TRBD2; J: TRBJ2-7; size: -; V: TRBV6-5; CDR3: CASSYSSSGGYEQYF; DNA: TGTGCCAGCAGTTACTCCTCTAGCGGGGGCTACGAGCAGTACTTC
length: 14; D: -; J: TRBJ1-5; size: -; V: TRBV4-1; CDR3: CASSPDPGNQPQHF; DNA: TGCGCCAGCAGCCCAGACCCAGGGAATCAGCCCCAGCATTTT
length: 14; D: TRBD1; J: TRBJ1-1; size: -; V: TRBV7-6; CDR3: CASSTRQGATEAFF; DNA: TGTGCCAGCAGCACCCGACAGGGGGCCACTGAAGCTTTCTTT
length: 15; D: -; J: TRBJ1-1; size: -; V: TRBV13; CDR3: CASSVQFRALTEAFF; DNA: TGTGCCAGCAGCGTCCAATTCAGGGCTCTCACTGAAGCTTTCTTT
length: 19; D: TRBD2; J: TRBJ2-1; size: -; V: TRBV10-3; CDR3: CAISGQPGLAGGGYNEQFF; DNA: TGTGCCATCAGCGGACAACCGGGACTAGCGGGGGGAGGGTACAATGAGCAGTTCTTC
length: 12; D: -; J: TRBJ1-1; size: once; V: TRBV6-5; CDR3: CASSYDRTEAFF; DNA: TGTGCCAGCAGTTATGACAGGACTGAAGCTTTCTTT
length: 14; D: TRBD2; J: TRBJ2-7; size: once; V: TRBV7-2; CDR3: CASSLSSGSYEQYF; DNA: TGTGCCAGCAGCTTATCTAGCGGCTCCTACGAGCAGTACTTC
length: 15; D: TRBD1; J: TRBJ2-3; size: -; V: TRBV7-8; CDR3: CASSLNRGPADTQYF; DNA: TGTGCCAGCAGCTTAAACAGGGGGCCAGCAGATACGCAGTATTTT
length: 15; D: -; J: TRBJ1-6; size: -; V: TRBV30; CDR3: CAWSFGVAGDSPLHF; DNA: TGTGCCTGGAGTTTTGGGGTGGCCGGGGATTCACCCCTCCACTTT
length: 14; D: -; J: TRBJ1-3; size: few; V: TRBV10-3; CDR3: CAISKTSSGNTIYF; DNA: TGTGCCATCAGCAAAACTAGCTCTGGAAACACCATATATTTT
length: 16; D: -; J: TRBJ2-5; size: -; V: TRBV6-5; CDR3: CASSYVGGRGRETQYF; DNA: TGTGCCAGCAGTTACGTGGGGGGGCGGGGTCGAGAGACCCAGTACTTC
length: 13; D: -; J: TRBJ1-1; size: -; V: TRBV28; CDR3: CASSLIAQNEAFF; DNA: TGTGCCAGCAGTTTAATCGCTCAGAACGAAGCTTTCTTT
length: 15; D: TRBD1; J: TRBJ1-1; size: -; V: TRBV10-3; CDR3: CAIRRDSSMNTEAFF; DNA: TGTGCCATCAGGAGGGACAGTAGCATGAACACTGAAGCTTTCTTT
length: 14; D: TRBD1; J: TRBJ1-1; size: few; V: TRBV5-1; CDR3: CASIGTQGETQAFF; DNA: TGCGCCAGCATAGGGACCCAGGGGGAAACTCAAGCTTTCTTT
length: 15; D: TRBD1; J: TRBJ1-6; size: once; V: TRBV6-5; CDR3: CASSYSRTGDSPLHF; DNA: TGTGCCAGCAGTTACTCGAGGACAGGGGATTCACCCCTCCACTTT
length: 16; D: -; J: TRBJ2-3; size: -; V: TRBV4-3; CDR3: CASSQQGGLSTDTQYF; DNA: TGCGCCAGCAGCCAACAGGGGGGCCTTAGCACAGATACGCAGTATTTT
length: 16; D: -; J: TRBJ2-7; size: -; V: TRBV6-5; CDR3: CASSYSSGTGQNEQYF; DNA: TGTGCCAGCAGTTACTCGAGCGGGACAGGTCAGAACGAGCAGTACTTC
length: 15; D: TRBD2; J: TRBJ2-3; size: -; V: TRBV6-5; CDR3: CASASGRGGLDTQYF; DNA: TGTGCCAGCGCCTCGGGGCGGGGGGGCTTGGATACGCAGTATTTT
length: 13; D: -; J: TRBJ1-1; size: -; V: TRBV7-2; CDR3: CASSLQMYTEAFF; DNA: TGTGCCAGCAGCTTACAGATGTACACTGAAGCTTTCTTT
length: 14; D: -; J: TRBJ1-3; size: -; V: TRBV19; CDR3: CASMAGRSGNTIYF; DNA: TGTGCCAGTATGGCGGGTCGCTCTGGAAACACCATATATTTT
length: 15; D: TRBD1; J: TRBJ1-6; size: -; V: TRBV10-3; CDR3: CAISERTGDNSPLHF; DNA: TGTGCCATCAGTGAGCGGACAGGGGATAATTCACCCCTCCACTTT
length: 12; D: -; J: TRBJ2-7; size: -; V: TRBV6-5; CDR3: CASRGGSYEQYF; DNA: TGTGCCAGCAGAGGGGGCTCCTACGAGCAGTACTTC
length: 17; D: -; J: TRBJ1-1; size: -; V: TRBV5-1; CDR3: CASSPLPGLHPNTEAFF; DNA: TGCGCCAGCAGCCCGCTGCCAGGACTGCACCCGAACACTGAAGCTTTCTTT